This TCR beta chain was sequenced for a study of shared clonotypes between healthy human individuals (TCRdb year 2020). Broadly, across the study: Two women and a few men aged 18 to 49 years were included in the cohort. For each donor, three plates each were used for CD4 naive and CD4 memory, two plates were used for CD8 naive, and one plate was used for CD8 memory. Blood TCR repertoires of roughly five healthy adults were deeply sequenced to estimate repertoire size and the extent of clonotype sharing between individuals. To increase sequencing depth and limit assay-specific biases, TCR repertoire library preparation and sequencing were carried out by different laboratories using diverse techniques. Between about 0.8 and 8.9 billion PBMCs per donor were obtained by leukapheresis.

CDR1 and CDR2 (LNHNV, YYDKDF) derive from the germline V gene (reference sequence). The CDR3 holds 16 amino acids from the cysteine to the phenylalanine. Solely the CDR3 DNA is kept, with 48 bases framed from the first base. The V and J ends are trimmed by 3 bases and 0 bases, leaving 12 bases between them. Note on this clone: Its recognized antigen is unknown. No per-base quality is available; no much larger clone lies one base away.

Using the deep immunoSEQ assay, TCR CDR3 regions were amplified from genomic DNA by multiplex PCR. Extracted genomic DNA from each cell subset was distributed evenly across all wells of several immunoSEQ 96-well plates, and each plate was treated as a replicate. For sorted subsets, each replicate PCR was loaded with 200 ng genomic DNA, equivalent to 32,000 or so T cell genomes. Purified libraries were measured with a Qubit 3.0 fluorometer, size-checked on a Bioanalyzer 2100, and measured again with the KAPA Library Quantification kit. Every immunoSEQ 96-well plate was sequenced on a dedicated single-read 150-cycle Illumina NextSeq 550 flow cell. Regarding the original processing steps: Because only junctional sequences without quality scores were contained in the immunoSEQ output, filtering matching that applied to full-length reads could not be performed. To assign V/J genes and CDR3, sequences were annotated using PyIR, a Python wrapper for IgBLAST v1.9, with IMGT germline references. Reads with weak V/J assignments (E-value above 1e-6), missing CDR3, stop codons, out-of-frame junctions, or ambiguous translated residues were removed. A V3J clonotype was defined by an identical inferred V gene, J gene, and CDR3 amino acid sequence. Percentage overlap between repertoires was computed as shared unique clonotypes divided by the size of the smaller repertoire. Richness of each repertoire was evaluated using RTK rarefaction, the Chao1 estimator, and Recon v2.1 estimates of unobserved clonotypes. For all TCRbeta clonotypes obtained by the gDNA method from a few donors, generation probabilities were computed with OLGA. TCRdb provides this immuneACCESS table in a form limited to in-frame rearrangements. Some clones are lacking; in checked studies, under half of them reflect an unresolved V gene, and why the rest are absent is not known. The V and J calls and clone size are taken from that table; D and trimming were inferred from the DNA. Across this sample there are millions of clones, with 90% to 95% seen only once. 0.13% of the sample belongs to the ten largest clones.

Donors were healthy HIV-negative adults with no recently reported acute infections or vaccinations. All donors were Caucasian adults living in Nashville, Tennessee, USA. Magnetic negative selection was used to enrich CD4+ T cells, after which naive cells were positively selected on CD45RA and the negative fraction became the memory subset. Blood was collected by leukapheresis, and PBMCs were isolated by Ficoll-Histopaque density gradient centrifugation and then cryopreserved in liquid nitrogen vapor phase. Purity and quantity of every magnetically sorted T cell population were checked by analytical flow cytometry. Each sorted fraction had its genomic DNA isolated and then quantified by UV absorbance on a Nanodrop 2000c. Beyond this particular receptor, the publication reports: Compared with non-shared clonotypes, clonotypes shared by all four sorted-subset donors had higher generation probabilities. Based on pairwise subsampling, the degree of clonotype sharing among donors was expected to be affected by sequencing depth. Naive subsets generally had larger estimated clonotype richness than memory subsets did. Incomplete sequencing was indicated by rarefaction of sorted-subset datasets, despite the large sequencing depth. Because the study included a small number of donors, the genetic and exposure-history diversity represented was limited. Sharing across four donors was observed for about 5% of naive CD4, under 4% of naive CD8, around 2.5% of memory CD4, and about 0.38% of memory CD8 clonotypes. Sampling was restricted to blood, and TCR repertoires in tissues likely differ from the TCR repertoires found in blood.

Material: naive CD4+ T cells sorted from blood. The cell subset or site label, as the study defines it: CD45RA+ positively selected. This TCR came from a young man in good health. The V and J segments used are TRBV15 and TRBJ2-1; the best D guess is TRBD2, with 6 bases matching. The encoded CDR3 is CATSSLALSSYNEQFF. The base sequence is TGTGCCACCAGCAGTCTAGCGCTAAGCTCCTACAATGAGCAGTTCTTC.